These 24 T cell receptor beta chains originate from one sample sequenced in a study of blood T cell repertoires in COVID-19. Generated by immunoSEQ multiplex PCR, the TCRdb table keeps only in-frame clones and is missing some. The sample yields 150,000 to 200,000 clones, 87% seen once. What was sequenced was peripheral blood. The receptors here all came from a human donor in a cohort sampled during active COVID-19.

The V call is TRBV5-1, the J call TRBJ2-5; 10 bases line up with TRBD2. Trimming removed 4 bases from V and 5 bases from J; junction bases left unmatched: 5. The CDR3 sequence is 14 residues long. From germline, CDR1 is SGHRS and CDR2 YFSETQ. This chain's CDR3 is CASSAGTSVETQYF. In DNA, the CDR3 is TGCGCCAGCAGCGCGGGGACTAGCGTTGAGACCCAGTACTTC.

The chain combines TRBV5-8 with TRBJ2-2; 9 bases fit TRBD1. The CDR3 has 15 amino acids. Germline V gene sequence: CDR1 SGHTS, CDR2 YDEGEE. J gave up 6 bases and V 0 bases, and 3 bases lay outside the gene matches. The CDR3 DNA reads as TGTGCCAGCAGCTTGGAGACAGGGGGTGCCGGGGAGCTGTTTTTT. This translates into CASSLETGGAGELFF.

The chain carries TRBV13 and TRBJ1-1; the D gene is possibly TRBD1 (6 bases). Germline CDR1 and CDR2: PRHDT and FYEKMQ (reference sequence). The V end lost 2 bases, the J end lost 3 bases, and 19 bases lay between the germline ends. The CDR3 totals 17 residues. The CDR3 nucleotides are TGTGCCAGCAGCTTAAGAGTGACAGGCTACGGGGACACTGAAGCTTTCTTT. Its protein is CASSLRVTGYGDTEAFF. Complete variable domain (other parts from reference TRBV13 and TRBJ1-1): AAGVIQSPRHLIKEKRETATLKCYPIPRHDTVYWYQQGPGQDPQFLISFYEKMQSDKGSIPDRFSAQQFSDYHSELNMSSLELGDSALYFCASSLRVTGYGDTEAFFGQGTRLTVV.

The J gene is TRBJ2-4, the V gene TRBV30, with 11 bases identical to TRBD2. V was pared by 3 bases and J by 8 bases, with 3 bases of the junction left unmatched. This CDR3 has 13 amino acids. The germline gives CDR1 GTSNPN, CDR2 SVGIG (reference sequence). The CDR3 region has the DNA TGTGCCTGGAGCCTTAGCGGGAGGGACATTCAGTACTTC. This encodes CAWSLSGRDIQYF. Combining the CDR3 with reference TRBV30 and TRBJ2-4 gives the whole variable domain SQTIHQWPATLVQPVGSPLSLECTVEGTSNPNLYWYRQAAGRGLQLLFYSVGIGQISSEVPQNLSASRPQDRQFILSSKKLLLSDSGFYLCAWSLSGRDIQYFGAGTRLSVL.

The chain joins TRBV28 to TRBJ2-7; TRBD2 matches at 10 bases. Germline V lookup: CDR1 MDHEN, CDR2 SYDVKM. The V gene end was trimmed by 10 bases and the J gene end by 5 bases; junction bases not matched to a gene: 8. CDR3 size: 13 residues. Here the CDR3 DNA reads TGTGCCACCAGGACTAGCGGAAATAACGAGCAGTACTTC. Its protein is CATRTSGNNEQYF.

CDR3 nucleotide sequence: TGTGCCAGCAGCTCGTCGTACGGGACTAGCGTAGACAATGAGCAGTTCTTC. It specifies CASSSSYGTSVDNEQFF. The V gene is TRBV7-9, the J gene TRBJ2-1; 10 positions agree with TRBD2. CDR3 length: 17 amino acids. Germline V gene sequence: CDR1 SEHNR, CDR2 FQNEAQ (reference sequence). Losses at the gene ends were 4 bases for V and 5 bases for J; bases not matched to a gene: 11. The full variable domain, with the rest looked up from reference TRBV7-9 and TRBJ2-1, is DTGVSQNPRHKITKRGQNVTFRCDPISEHNRLYWYRQTLGQGPEFLTYFQNEAQLEKSRLLSDRFSAERPKGSFSTLEIQRTEQGDSAMYLCASSSSYGTSVDNEQFFGPGTRLTVL.

The rearrangement joins TRBV12-3 or TRBV12-4 to TRBJ1-2; D is possibly TRBD1 (6 bases). The CDR3 extends over 12 amino acids. With 3 bases removed from V and 8 bases from J, the gap between germline ends came to 10 bases. The CDR3 here is CASSLGAIGYTF. The CDR3 DNA reads TGTGCCAGCAGTTTGGGGGCTATAGGCTACACCTTC.

CDR3 sequence: CASSTGTGLRPQHF. CDR3 nucleotides: TGTGCCAGTAGTACGGGGACAGGGCTGCGGCCCCAGCATTTT. V usage is TRBV19 and J usage is TRBJ1-5, with TRBD1 matching over 9 bases. The CDR3 sequence is 14 residues long. Germline V gene lookup returns CDR1 LNHDA and CDR2 SQIVND (reference sequence). The V gene end was trimmed by 4 bases and the J gene end by 9 bases; junction bases not matched to a gene: 7.

The V gene is TRBV19, the J gene TRBJ2-4, with D possibly matching TRBD1 (5 bases). CDR3 size: 16 residues. Trimming removed 5 bases at V and 3 bases at J, with 17 bases between. The germline gives CDR1 LNHDA, CDR2 SQIVND (reference sequence). The CDR3 DNA reads as TGTGCCAGTAGTGCCCGACCGAAAGGGGTCAAAAACATTCAGTACTTC. Its protein product is CASSARPKGVKNIQYF.

The chain carries TRBV28 and TRBJ2-7, with D maybe TRBD2 (7 bases). With 2 bases removed from V and 4 bases from J, the gap between germline ends came to 15 bases. Germline CDR1 and CDR2: MDHEN and SYDVKM. This CDR3 has 15 amino acids. The CDR3 is CASSLEGGLGYEQYF. The DNA of the CDR3 is TGTGCCAGCAGTTTAGAGGGGGGGCTCGGGTACGAGCAGTACTTC.

The genes are TRBV10-2 and TRBJ2-1, with 9 bases identical to TRBD1. Germline V gene data show CDR1 as WSHSY and CDR2 as SAAADI. This CDR3 has 17 residues. The J segment lost 4 bases and the V segment lost 1 base, leaving 8 bases of the junction unmatched. The CDR3 DNA reads TGCGCCAGCAGTGAGTTGGTTCCCGGGACAGGGTACAATGAGCAGTTCTTC. Residues: CASSELVPGTGYNEQFF.

The chain couples TRBV18 to TRBJ2-1; 9 bases fit TRBD2. V shed 0 bases, J shed 8 bases, and the junction held 11 bases outside the gene matches. The CDR3 consists of 17 residues. Per the germline V gene, CDR1 is KGHSH and CDR2 is LQKENI. The CDR3 here is CASSPPVAGGPGDEQFF. In DNA form, the CDR3 reads TGTGCCAGCTCACCACCAGTGGCGGGGGGGCCCGGCGATGAGCAGTTCTTC.

Details on this clone: The sample holds other DNA sequences that translate to the same CDR3. J is TRBJ2-7 and V is TRBV6-2 or TRBV6-3; D is possibly TRBD1 (6 bases). V was clipped by 2 bases and J by 0 bases, with 8 bases between them. The germline V gene encodes CDR1 MNHEY and CDR2 SVGEGT. CDR3 size: 14 residues. The CDR3 protein is CASSYGQFSYEQYF. The CDR3 DNA is TGTGCCAGCAGTTACGGACAGTTCTCCTACGAGCAGTACTTC.

This clone was detected only once. This chain connects TRBV3-1 (or the pseudogene TRBV3-2) to TRBJ2-1; the match to TRBD2 covers 8 bases. The CDR3 consists of 14 residues. V lost 1 base to trimming and J lost 13 bases; unmatched junction nucleotides: 9. Germline-derived CDR1 and CDR2 are LGHDT and YNNKEL (reference sequence). CDR3 sequence: CASSQAHHGRGQFF. CDR3 in DNA: TGTGCCAGCAGCCAAGCCCACCACGGGAGGGGTCAGTTCTTC.

The genes are TRBV11-3 and TRBJ2-1; D may be TRBD2 (6 bases). V was clipped by 2 bases and J by 7 bases, with 15 bases between them. The V gene's germline CDR1 is SGHNT and CDR2 YENEEA. The CDR3 has 15 residues. The CDR3 protein is CASSLRRGLGNEQFF. The CDR3 coding sequence is TGTGCCAGCAGCTTAAGGCGGGGTCTGGGGAATGAGCAGTTCTTC.

The gene calls are TRBV6-2 or TRBV6-3 and TRBJ2-5, with 7 nucleotides matching TRBD2. CDR3 size: 14 residues. From germline, CDR1 is MNHEY and CDR2 SVGEGT. V shed 2 bases and J 7 bases; nucleotides not matched to a gene: 7. In nucleotides, the CDR3 is TGTGCCAGCAGTTACGGAACTAGCGAGGGGACCCAGTACTTC. It is translated as CASSYGTSEGTQYF.

The V call is TRBV10-3, the J call TRBJ1-2; 10 bases agree with TRBD1. This CDR3 is built from 15 residues. V was clipped by 7 bases and J by 1 base; unmatched bases: 6. Germline V gives CDR1 ENHRY, CDR2 SYGVKD. The CDR3 spells CAITGTGVFNYGYTF. In DNA form, the CDR3 reads TGTGCCATCACCGGGACAGGGGTCTTTAACTATGGCTACACCTTC.

The chain uses TRBV28 and TRBJ2-7; 9 bases line up with TRBD1. V was clipped by 6 bases and J by 6 bases; unmatched bases: 18. Looked up from germline, CDR1 is MDHEN and CDR2 is SYDVKM. This CDR3 comprises 17 residues. CDR3 region: CASRPGGPGQGFREQYF. CDR3 DNA sequence: TGTGCCAGCAGGCCGGGGGGACCGGGACAGGGTTTCCGCGAGCAGTACTTC.

The genes are TRBV5-5 and TRBJ2-5, with D maybe TRBD1 (6 bases). The germline V gene has CDR1 SGHKS and CDR2 YYEKEE (reference sequence). V was cut by 2 bases and J by 3 bases, with 8 bases left in between. The CDR3 has 13 amino acids. CDR3 in DNA: TGTGCCAGCAGCTTTCCAGGGGAAGAGACCCAGTACTTC. As protein: CASSFPGEETQYF.

The rearrangement uses TRBV6-5 and TRBJ2-1, with TRBD2 identical over 11 bases. Germline V lookup: CDR1 MNHEY, CDR2 SVGAGI. The CDR3 extends over 15 amino acids. Germline trimming cut 6 bases from V and 4 bases from J; bases unmatched to any gene: 5. The CDR3 coding sequence is TGTGCCAGCAGGTGGACTAGCGGGCAATACAATGAGCAGTTCTTC. Translating it yields CASRWTSGQYNEQFF.

The chain's CDR3 is CASSVGASGDYEQYF. CDR3 nucleotide sequence: TGTGCCAGCAGCGTAGGGGCTAGCGGGGACTACGAGCAGTACTTC. V is TRBV9 and J is TRBJ2-7; 9 bases agree with TRBD2. The CDR3 runs 15 residues. Looked up from germline, CDR1 is SGDLS and CDR2 is YYNGEE. Trimming at V came to 0 bases and at J to 3 bases, leaving 4 bases not matched to a gene.

The rearrangement links TRBV19 to TRBJ2-7; TRBD2 aligns across 10 bases. Germline V gene sequence: CDR1 LNHDA, CDR2 SQIVND (reference sequence). With V trimmed by 5 bases and J by 5 bases, 6 bases remained unmatched. CDR3 length equals 14 residues. The CDR3: CASSVASGRNEQYF. As DNA, the CDR3 is TGTGCCAGTAGTGTAGCTAGCGGGAGAAACGAGCAGTACTTC.

J is TRBJ2-1 and V is TRBV7-3; TRBD2 matches 15 bases. The CDR3 runs 18 residues. J lost 7 bases, V lost 5 bases, and 12 bases had no gene match. Germline V gene lookup returns CDR1 SGHTA and CDR2 FQGTGA. CDR3 in amino acids: CASSRGTSGRRVGNEQFF. CDR3 bases: TGTGCCAGCAGCCGCGGGACTAGCGGGAGGCGGGTGGGAAATGAGCAGTTCTTC.

This chain connects TRBV2 to TRBJ1-4, with D possibly TRBD1 on 5 matching bases. The germline V gene encodes CDR1 SNHLY and CDR2 FYNNEI. This CDR3 comprises 15 residues. V shed 2 bases and J shed 8 bases, with 15 bases lying between them. The CDR3 sequence: CASSEYGREYEKLFF. CDR3 nucleotide sequence: TGTGCCAGCAGTGAATATGGCAGGGAATACGAAAAACTGTTTTTT.